This T cell receptor (beta chain) stems from a study of T cell changes during pregnancy in multiple sclerosis. TCRdb's copy holds only in-frame clones and misses some; the assay was immunoSEQ multiplex PCR. The repertoire holds 25,000 to 30,000 clones, with roughly nine tenths as singletons. Trimming cost V 4 bases and J 6 bases; bases outside gene matches: 6. The CDR3 extends over 13 amino acids. Germline CDR1 is LGHNA and CDR2 is YNFKEQ. The TCR originated in a female donor in good health, enrolled as a control in a pregnancy study. Sequencing was performed on CD4+ T cells from peripheral blood mononuclear cells, taken in the first trimester of pregnancy. V is TRBV4-2 and J is TRBJ2-7; TRBD2 matches 7 bases. The CDR3 sequence is CASSLRGEGEQYF. DNA of the CDR3: TGTGCCAGCAGCCTACGGGGGGAAGGCGAGCAGTACTTC.